The 6 T cell receptor beta chains below were found in one sample sequenced in a study of T cell changes during pregnancy in multiple sclerosis. The method was immunoSEQ multiplex PCR; TCRdb's version includes in-frame clones alone and lacks a portion of them. The data show fewer than 20,000 clones, around 96% seen once. The specimen comprised peripheral blood, sampled in the third trimester of pregnancy. These receptors originate from a female donor with multiple sclerosis, enrolled in a pregnancy study.

The V call is TRBV30, the J call TRBJ1-2; D is ambiguous. CDR1 is GTSNPN and CDR2 is SVGIG in the germline V gene (reference sequence). Between the trimmed V and J ends, which lost 2 bases and 8 bases, there was a span of 15 bases. The CDR3 has 13 residues. The CDR3 DNA follows: TGTGCCTGGAGTCTCCAGGTGGGTGGAGGCTACACCTTC. This gives the protein CAWSLQVGGGYTF.

This rearrangement joins TRBV11-3 to TRBJ2-3; 9 bases agree with TRBD1. CDR1 and CDR2 (germline): SGHNT, YENEEA. The CDR3 spans 15 residues. The V and J ends lost 5 bases and 2 bases, in that order; junction bases with no gene match: 5. The CDR3 sequence is CASSSGTGFTDTQYF. The CDR3 DNA follows: TGTGCCAGCAGCAGCGGGACAGGGTTCACAGATACGCAGTATTTT.

The rearrangement joins TRBV6-5 to TRBJ2-6; D is ambiguous. The CDR3 sequence is 16 residues long. CDR1 and CDR2 (germline): MNHEY, SVGAGI. Trimming removed 2 bases at V and 1 base at J, with 9 bases between. The CDR3 region has the DNA TGTGCCAGCAGTTACACGAGAACTTCTGGGGCCAACGTCCTGACTTTC. This gives the protein CASSYTRTSGANVLTF.

This chain links TRBV5-4 with TRBJ2-1; possible D gene TRBD1, 6 bases. Trimming pared 0 bases from V and 4 bases from J, leaving 11 bases between. The CDR3 is made up of 15 amino acids. Germline CDR1 is SGHNT and CDR2 is YYREEE (reference sequence). The CDR3: CASSLAIQGYNEQFF. The CDR3 region has the DNA TGTGCCAGCAGCTTGGCGATACAGGGATACAATGAGCAGTTCTTC.

The rearrangement links TRBV6-6 to TRBJ2-7; TRBD2 agrees at 9 bases. Germline V CDR1 and CDR2: MNHNY, SVGAGI (reference sequence). After removal of 2 bases from V and 2 bases from J, the junction contained 4 bases not matched to a gene. The CDR3 is 15 amino acids. The DNA of the CDR3 is TGTGCCAGCAGTTACCTTAGCGGGAGAGCCTACGAGCAGTACTTC. Protein product: CASSYLSGRAYEQYF.

This clone was seen only a few times. The chain uses TRBV27 and TRBJ2-1, with TRBD2 matching over 10 bases. This CDR3 region has 19 residues. The germline V gene encodes CDR1 MNHEY and CDR2 SMNVEV (reference sequence). After removal of 3 bases from V and 5 bases from J, the junction contained 16 bases not matched to a gene. The CDR3 loop reads CASSFRPSGSIQRNNEQFF. The CDR3, as DNA: TGTGCCAGCAGTTTCCGACCTAGCGGGAGTATCCAGAGGAACAATGAGCAGTTCTTC.